Listed below are T cell receptor beta chains from one sample, sequenced in a study of control samples from healthy donors and cancer patients. This table comes from immunoSEQ multiplex PCR, and its TCRdb copy is limited to in-frame clones, with some not included. Here the sample spans around 94,000 clones, over 75% being singletons. Input material: blood. These receptors were collected from a woman aged 18-29 years in good health. The CDR3 runs from the conserved cysteine through the conserved F or W. Fields, in order: J gene, CDR3 length, V gene, D gene, clone size, CDR3 DNA, CDR3 protein. The D gene is left open where the match is weak. Not all rows give a size; the values are once, few, many and, for expanded clones, a class.

TRBJ2-1	15	TRBV6-5	TRBD2	-	TGTGCCAGCAGTTACGAGAGCGGGGGGTACAATGAGCAGTTCTTC	CASSYESGGYNEQFF
TRBJ1-1	15	TRBV19	-	-	TGTGCCAGCCGAGACAGATCAGCCTTGAACACTGAAGCTTTCTTT	CASRDRSALNTEAFF
TRBJ2-7	16	TRBV25-1	-	-	TGTGCCAGCAGTGAACGGCGGGACTCCCTACACTACGAGCAGTACTTC	CASSERRDSLHYEQYF
TRBJ2-7	15	TRBV6-1	-	-	TGTGCCAGCAGTGAAGCGGGGGTTGGGACCTACGAGCAGTACTTC	CASSEAGVGTYEQYF
TRBJ1-5	13	TRBV6-5	TRBD1	once	TGTGCCAGCAGTTACGGGACAGATCAGCCCCAGCATTTT	CASSYGTDQPQHF
TRBJ1-1	14	TRBV6-1	-	-	TGTGCCAGCAGTGAAGACGGGGTGAGCCCTGAAGCTTTCTTT	CASSEDGVSPEAFF
TRBJ1-5	16	TRBV12-5	-	-	TGTGCTAGTGGTTTGGCTGGGGGGGTTAGCAATCAGCCCCAGCATTTT	CASGLAGGVSNQPQHF
TRBJ2-1	16	TRBV10-1	-	-	TGCGCCAGCAGTGCGTATAGCCCTAGCTCCTACAATGAGCAGTTCTTC	CASSAYSPSSYNEQFF
TRBJ2-3	14	TRBV5-6	-	-	TGTGCCAGCAGCTTGTGGGGAAGGTTAGATACGCAGTATTTT	CASSLWGRLDTQYF
TRBJ1-1	15	TRBV5-1	-	-	TGCGCCAGCAGCTTGGGAGCAGCCGAAGGCACTGAAGCTTTCTTT	CASSLGAAEGTEAFF
TRBJ2-5	16	TRBV9	TRBD2	-	TGTGCCAGCAGCGTAGGAAGGACTAGCGGGGGTGAAACCCAGTACTTC	CASSVGRTSGGETQYF
TRBJ1-1	14	TRBV5-1	TRBD1	-	TGCGCCAGCAGCGTGATGACAGGGGATACTGAAGCTTTCTTT	CASSVMTGDTEAFF
TRBJ1-3	15	TRBV6-5	-	-	TGTGCCAGCAGTCTTGGACGGTTCTCTGGAAACACCATATATTTT	CASSLGRFSGNTIYF
TRBJ2-5	13	TRBV7-7	-	-	TGTGCCAGCAGCTTGGGGTCGGGGGAGACCCAGTACTTC	CASSLGSGETQYF
TRBJ1-4	16	TRBV5-5	TRBD1	-	TGTGCCAGCAGCTTGGAGGGGGCCCCAACTAATGAAAAACTGTTTTTT	CASSLEGAPTNEKLFF
TRBJ2-7	13	TRBV2	-	-	TGTGCCAGCAGTGAGAGGGGACCATACGAGCAGTACTTC	CASSERGPYEQYF
TRBJ2-1	13	TRBV12-3/TRBV12-4	TRBD2	-	TGTGCCAGCAGTCTCGGACTAGCCAACGTGCAGTTCTTC	CASSLGLANVQFF